This T cell receptor (beta chain) came from a study of T cells in localized non-small cell lung cancer. Overall study findings and caveats: Higher blood T cell density went with longer overall survival. In uninvolved adjacent lung, T cell clonality reached its highest value, exceeding tumor. In adjacent lung appeared a median around 55 of the top 100 tumor clones.

TCRdb's copy holds only in-frame clones and misses some; the assay was immunoSEQ multiplex PCR. This table holds roughly 25,000 clones, about 80% found once. J was trimmed by 0 bases and V by 5 bases; bases with no gene match: 9. There are 18 residues in the CDR3. Germline V gene data show CDR1 as SGHTA and CDR2 as FQGTGA. Details on this clone: The antigen is unknown.

Source: PBMCs, taken before any cancer treatment. This chain links TRBV7-3 with TRBJ2-6; 8 bases align to TRBD2. The source is a man aged 35 to 69 with stage II lung adenocarcinoma. DNA of the CDR3: TGTGCCAGCAGCCGGGGGGGCGGCCCGAGCTCTGGGGCCAACGTCCTGACTTTC. It encodes CASSRGGGPSSGANVLTF.